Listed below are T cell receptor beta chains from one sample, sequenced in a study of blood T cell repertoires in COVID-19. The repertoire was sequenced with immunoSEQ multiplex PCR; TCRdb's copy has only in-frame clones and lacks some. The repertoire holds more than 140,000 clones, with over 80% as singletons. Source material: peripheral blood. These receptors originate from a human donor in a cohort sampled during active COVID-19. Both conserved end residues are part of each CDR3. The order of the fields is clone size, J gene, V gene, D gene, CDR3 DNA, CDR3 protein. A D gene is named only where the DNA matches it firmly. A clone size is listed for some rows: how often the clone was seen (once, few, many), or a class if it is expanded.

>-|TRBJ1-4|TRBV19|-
TGTGCCAGTAGTAAGGGGGTCAGTCCTAATGAAAAACTGTTTTTT
CASSKGVSPNEKLFF
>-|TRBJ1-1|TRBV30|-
TGTGCCTGGAGTGCCTTCGACAGGAACACTGAAGCTTTCTTT
CAWSAFDRNTEAFF
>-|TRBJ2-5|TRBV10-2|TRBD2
TGCGCCAGCAGTGAGCCCCATCGACTAGCTTGGGAGACCCAGTACTTC
CASSEPHRLAWETQYF
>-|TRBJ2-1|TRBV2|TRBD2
TGTGCCAGCAAGGCGGGAGGGGTATACAATGAGCAGTTCTTC
CASKAGGVYNEQFF
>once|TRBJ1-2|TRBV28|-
TGTGCCAGCAGTTTCATGACAGCAAGCTATGGCTACACCTTC
CASSFMTASYGYTF
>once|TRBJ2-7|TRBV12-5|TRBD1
TGTGCTAGTGGTTTGGGAGGACAGGACGGCGAGCAGTACTTC
CASGLGGQDGEQYF
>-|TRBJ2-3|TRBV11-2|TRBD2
TGTGCCAGCAGCGCGGGGGGGCGCGGGAGGCCAGATACGCAGTATTTT
CASSAGGRGRPDTQYF
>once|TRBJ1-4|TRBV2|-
TGTGCCAGCAGTTTTGCAGGGGAAAAACTGTTTTTT
CASSFAGEKLFF
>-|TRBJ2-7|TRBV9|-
TGTGCCAGCAGCGTAGTTGAAGCGGGCCCAGTCTACGAGCAGTACTTC
CASSVVEAGPVYEQYF
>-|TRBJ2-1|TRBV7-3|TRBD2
TGTGCCAGCAGCCTGATGGCGGGGGCCTACAATGAGCAGTTCTTC
CASSLMAGAYNEQFF
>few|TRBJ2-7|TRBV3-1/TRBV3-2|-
TGTGCCAGCAGCCAAAGCTCCCCGGGAGTTGGCGAGCAGTACTTC
CASSQSSPGVGEQYF
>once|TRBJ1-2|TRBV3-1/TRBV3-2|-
TGTGCCAGCAGCCAAGAGCACAGTTCCTATGGCTACACCTTC
CASSQEHSSYGYTF
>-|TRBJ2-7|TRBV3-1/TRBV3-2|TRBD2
TGTGCCAGCAGCCCTCCCCTGATAGCGGGAGAGGGTGAGCAGTACTTC
CASSPPLIAGEGEQYF
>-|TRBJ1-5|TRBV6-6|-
TGTGCCAGCAGTCGCCGGACAGACAATCAGCCCCAGCATTTT
CASSRRTDNQPQHF
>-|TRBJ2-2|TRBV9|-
TGTGCCAGCAGCGTAGAAGGGGTCACCGGGGAGCTGTTTTTT
CASSVEGVTGELFF
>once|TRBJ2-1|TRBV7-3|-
TGTGCCAGCAGCCCAATAGCGGACCTTAGAAGAAATGAGCAGTTCTTC
CASSPIADLRRNEQFF
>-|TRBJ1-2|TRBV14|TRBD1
TGTGCCAGCAGCCAAGATAGGATACAGGGGGCCTATGGCTACACCTTC
CASSQDRIQGAYGYTF
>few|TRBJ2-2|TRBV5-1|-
TGCGCCAGCAGCTTGGACTTGGCCGGGGAGCTGTTTTTT
CASSLDLAGELFF
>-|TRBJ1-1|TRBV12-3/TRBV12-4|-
TGTGCCAGCAAGGGACCGGGAGGGGCTGAAGCTTTCTTT
CASKGPGGAEAFF
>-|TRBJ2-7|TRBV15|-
TGTGCCACCAGCAGAGAGAGAGTCCGCGAGCAGTACTTC
CATSRERVREQYF
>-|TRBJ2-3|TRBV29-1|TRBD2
TGCAGCGTTGAAAAAGCGGGAGCAGATACGCAGTATTTT
CSVEKAGADTQYF
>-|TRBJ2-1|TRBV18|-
TGTGCCAGCTCACCCGAGGTCAATCCCTACAATGAGCAGTTCTTC
CASSPEVNPYNEQFF
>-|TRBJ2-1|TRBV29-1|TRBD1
TGCAGCGTTGTAGGACAGGGAAGGTGGAATGAGCAGTTCTTC
CSVVGQGRWNEQFF
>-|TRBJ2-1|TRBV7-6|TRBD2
TGTGCCAGCAGCGGCCCTAGCGGGAGGGGTGATGAGCAGTTCTTC
CASSGPSGRGDEQFF